This entry lists 20 T cell receptor beta chains sequenced from one sample in a study of spatial heterogeneity in lung cancer. Findings and limits, study-wide: Expanded alpha and beta TCR counts within tumors tracked tumor mutation counts.

As to time point: sample taken at primary tumor resection. These receptors' antigens are unknown. TCRdb fed the 5' RACE reads into MiXCR, producing one record per CDR3 protein. Of 9,000 to 13,000 distinct CDR3 sequences in the sample, approximately 12% were seen once. Here the sequenced sample was lung tumor tissue, taken at surgery. The receptors were gathered from a male donor with early-stage non-small cell lung cancer.

There are a few counts of this clonotype. The chain joins TRBV27 to TRBJ1-2; possible D gene TRBD1, 6 bases. Germline loops: CDR1 MNHEY, CDR2 SMNVEV (reference sequence). The CDR3 is 13 amino acids. The CDR3 is CVSGVGRHYGYTF. The DNA for the CDR3 is TGTGTCTCAGGGGTGGGACGGCACTATGGCTACACCTTC.

Ten or more counts support this clonotype. The rearrangement uses TRBV7-7 and TRBJ2-5; D is perhaps TRBD1 (6 bases). V gave up 7 bases and J gave up 2 bases, with 14 bases separating them. Per germline, CDR1 SSHAT and CDR2 FNYEAQ (reference sequence). The CDR3 contains 14 residues. The CDR3 DNA is TGTGCCAGCAATTTACAGGGAAAGCAAGAGACCCAGTACTTC. Its translation is CASNLQGKQETQYF.

The chain employs TRBV4-3 and TRBJ2-3, with D unresolved. The germline gives CDR1 LGHNA, CDR2 YSLEER. This CDR3 is 13 amino acids long. V was trimmed by 3 bases and J by 2 bases, leaving 6 bases between them. CDR3 sequence (DNA): TGCGCCAGCAGCCACGGTTACACAGATACGCAGTATTTT. This gives the protein CASSHGYTDTQYF.

A few counts support this clonotype. The chain links TRBV20-1 to TRBJ2-1, with 8 bases fitting TRBD2. The J segment lost 0 bases and the V segment lost 1 base, leaving 11 bases of the junction unmatched. The germline CDR1 and CDR2 sequences are DFQATT and SNEGSKA (reference sequence). CDR3 length: 18 residues. CDR3 loop: CSARVTGGGTNSYNEQFF. CDR3 coding DNA: TGCAGTGCTAGAGTAACGGGCGGGGGGACCAACTCCTACAATGAGCAGTTCTTC.

This clonotype was seen a few times. V gene TRBV5-8 combines with J gene TRBJ1-3; tentative D call: TRBD1 (5 bases). The germline V gene encodes CDR1 SGHTS and CDR2 YDEGEE. Between the trimmed V and J ends, which lost 3 bases and 3 bases, there was a span of 13 bases. The CDR3 has 15 amino acids. The CDR3, as DNA: TGTGCCAGCAGCTCCCAGGGATGGGATGGAAACACCATATATTTT. It is translated as CASSSQGWDGNTIYF.

V and J are TRBV18 and TRBJ1-1; 9 bases line up with TRBD1. Germline assignment: CDR1 KGHSH and CDR2 LQKENI. Trimming took 4 bases from V and 4 from J; bases not matched to a gene: 10. This CDR3 has 16 amino acids. CDR3 in DNA: TGTGCCAGCTCACGGGAGACAGGGGGTATCGGCACTGAAGCTTTCTTT. Protein sequence: CASSRETGGIGTEAFF.

There are many counts of this clonotype. The V gene is TRBV6-2 or TRBV6-3, the J gene TRBJ1-6, with D perhaps TRBD1 (5 bases). Trimming pared 2 bases from V and 10 bases from J, leaving 15 bases between. The CDR3 runs to 15 residues. Germline-derived CDR1 and CDR2 are MNHEY and SVGEGT. The CDR3 coding sequence is TGTGCCAGCAGTTACAGGGACGGTCGACTCTCACCCCTCCACTTT. Translating it yields CASSYRDGRLSPLHF.

This clonotype has a handful of counts. The rearrangement links TRBV27 to TRBJ2-7; D is undetermined. This CDR3 is 17 amino acids long. V shed 3 bases and J shed 2 bases, with 20 bases lying between them. Germline values: CDR1 MNHEY, CDR2 SMNVEV (reference sequence). The CDR3 loop reads CASSFSLVTHMAYEQYF. In DNA, the CDR3 is TGTGCCAGCAGTTTCTCTTTGGTGACACACATGGCCTACGAGCAGTACTTC.

This chain links TRBV5-5 with TRBJ1-6; TRBD1 might be the D (6 bases). Trimming took 0 bases from V and 1 from J, leaving 14 bases between them. The CDR3 extends over 18 amino acids. Germline values: CDR1 SGHKS, CDR2 YYEKEE (reference sequence). The CDR3 DNA is TGTGCCAGCAGCTTGGCCCGTACAGGGAGGTCCTATAATTCACCCCTCCACTTT. Its protein product is CASSLARTGRSYNSPLHF.

The rearrangement links TRBV5-1 to TRBJ1-2, with a tentative D call TRBD1 (5 bases). V was shortened by 5 bases and J by 7 bases, with 21 bases between the two germline ends. Germline V gene lookup returns CDR1 SGHRS and CDR2 YFSETQ. This CDR3 has 15 residues. The CDR3 region is CASRPGTAVLGGYTF. In DNA form, the CDR3 reads TGCGCCAGCAGGCCCGGGACGGCCGTTCTCGGTGGCTACACCTTC.

This clonotype was detected only a few times. CDR3 nucleotide sequence: TGTGCCAGCAGCGACCGACAGGGGAATATTCAGCCCCAGCATTTT. Residues: CASSDRQGNIQPQHF. The chain joins TRBV4-2 to TRBJ1-5; 8 bases are shared with TRBD1. The CDR3 spans 15 residues. Germline V CDR1 and CDR2: LGHNA, YNFKEQ. The junction had 9 bases not matched to a gene; V was cut back by 5 bases and J by 6 bases.

This clonotype has at least ten counts. The V and J genes are TRBV6-6 and TRBJ1-6; a weak D match, TRBD1 (5 bases). Germline CDR1 is MNHNY and CDR2 is SVGAGI (reference sequence). The CDR3 is 15 residues long. Deletions cut 0 bases from V and 8 bases from J, with 11 bases between. The CDR3 sequence: CASSYSQGTDSPLHF. DNA of the CDR3: TGTGCCAGCAGTTACTCTCAGGGTACCGATTCACCCCTCCACTTT.

V and J are TRBV20-1 and TRBJ1-5; possible D gene TRBD1, 5 bases. CDR1 and CDR2 (germline): DFQATT, SNEGSKA (reference sequence). The CDR3 loop spans 13 amino acids. V lost 2 bases, J lost 5 bases, and 10 bases lay in between. The CDR3 DNA sequence: TGCAGTGCTAGACGAGCAGGGCATCAGCCCCAGCATTTT. The encoded protein is CSARRAGHQPQHF.

This clonotype was detected many times. The CDR3 spells CASSLVSGGRSSYNEQFF. Here the CDR3 DNA reads TGTGCCAGCAGCTTAGTTAGCGGGGGCCGCAGCTCCTACAATGAGCAGTTCTTC. The genes are TRBV7-2 and TRBJ2-1; 9 positions match TRBD2. V was clipped by 1 base and J by 0 bases; unmatched bases: 7. The CDR3 extends over 18 amino acids. Germline loops: CDR1 SGHTA, CDR2 FQGNSA.

This chain connects TRBV5-1 to TRBJ1-3; no clear D. Germline CDR1 SGHRS, CDR2 YFSETQ. This CDR3 region has 14 residues. The ends were cut back, 1 base at V and 0 bases at J, with 5 bases in the middle. This chain's CDR3 is CASSLFGSGNTIYF. In DNA, the CDR3 is TGCGCCAGCAGCTTGTTTGGCTCTGGAAACACCATATATTTT.

The table lists this clonotype with a few counts. This chain connects TRBV20-1 to TRBJ1-2; 7 bases fit TRBD1. Germline assignment: CDR1 DFQATT and CDR2 SNEGSKA (reference sequence). The CDR3 extends over 13 amino acids. The junction had 8 bases not matched to a gene; V was cut back by 0 bases and J by 10 bases. CDR3 residues: CSARDSDRVAYTF. The CDR3 DNA follows: TGCAGTGCTAGAGACTCAGACAGGGTCGCCTACACCTTC.

This clonotype was counted many times. J is TRBJ1-2 and V is TRBV6-1, with 7 bases that match TRBD1. V gave up 7 bases and J gave up 5 bases; unmatched junction bases: 10. The CDR3 covers 14 residues. Germline loops: CDR1 MNHNS, CDR2 SASEGT. CDR3 protein: CASTPDRAGYGYTF. The CDR3, as DNA: TGTGCCAGCACTCCCGACAGGGCAGGGTATGGCTACACCTTC.

The table lists this clonotype with many counts. The chain is built from TRBV7-7 and TRBJ1-2; D perhaps matches TRBD1 (5 bases). This CDR3 comprises 11 residues. Germline CDR1 reads SSHAT; CDR2 reads FNYEAQ (reference sequence). Trimming took 10 bases from V and 2 from J, leaving 8 bases between them. The CDR3 region has the DNA TGTGCCATCAGGGACAACTATGGCTACACCTTC. Amino acids: CAIRDNYGYTF.

The rearrangement joins TRBV20-1 to TRBJ2-2, with D perhaps matching TRBD1 (5 bases). The V end was cut by 5 bases, the J end by 2 bases, with 6 bases between. CDR1 is DFQATT and CDR2 is SNEGSKA in the germline V gene (reference sequence). CDR3 length equals 12 residues. Here the CDR3 DNA reads TGCAGTGCTGACAGAAACACCGGGGAGCTGTTTTTT. Amino acids: CSADRNTGELFF.

In its sample, this clonotype was seen a few times. V usage is TRBV28 and J usage is TRBJ1-3, with D unclear. The CDR3 sequence is 13 residues long. V lost 6 bases and J lost 1, with 7 bases in between. Germline V gene lookup returns CDR1 MDHEN and CDR2 SYDVKM. The CDR3 here is CASRDSSGNTIYF. DNA for the CDR3: TGTGCCAGCAGGGACTCTTCTGGAAACACCATATATTTT.